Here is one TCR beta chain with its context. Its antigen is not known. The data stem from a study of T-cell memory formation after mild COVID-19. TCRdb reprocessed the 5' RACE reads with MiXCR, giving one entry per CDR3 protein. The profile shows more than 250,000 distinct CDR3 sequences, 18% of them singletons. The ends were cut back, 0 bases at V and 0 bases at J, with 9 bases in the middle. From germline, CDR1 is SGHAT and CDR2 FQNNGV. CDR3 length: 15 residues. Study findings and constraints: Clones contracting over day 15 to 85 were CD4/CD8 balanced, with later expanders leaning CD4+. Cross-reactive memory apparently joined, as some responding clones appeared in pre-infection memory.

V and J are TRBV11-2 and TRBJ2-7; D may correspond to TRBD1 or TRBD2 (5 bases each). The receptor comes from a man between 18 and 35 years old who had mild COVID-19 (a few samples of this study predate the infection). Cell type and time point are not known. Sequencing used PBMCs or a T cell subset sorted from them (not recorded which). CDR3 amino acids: CASSLEGVVSYEQYF. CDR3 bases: TGTGCCAGCAGCTTAGAGGGGGTAGTCTCCTACGAGCAGTACTTC.